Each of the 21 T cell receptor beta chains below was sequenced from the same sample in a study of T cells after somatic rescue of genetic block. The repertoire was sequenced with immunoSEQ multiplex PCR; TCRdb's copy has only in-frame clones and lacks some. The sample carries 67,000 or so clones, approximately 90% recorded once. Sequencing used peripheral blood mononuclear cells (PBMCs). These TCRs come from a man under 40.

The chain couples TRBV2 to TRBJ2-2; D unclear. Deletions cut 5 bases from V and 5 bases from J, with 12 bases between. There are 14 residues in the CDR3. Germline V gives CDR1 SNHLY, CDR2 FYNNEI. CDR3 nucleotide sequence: TGTGCCAGCAGTCTCGGTCAGACTACCGGGGAGCTGTTTTTT. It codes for CASSLGQTTGELFF. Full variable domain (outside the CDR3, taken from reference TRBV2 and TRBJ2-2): EPEVTQTPSHQVTQMGQEVILRCVPISNHLYFYWYRQILGQKVEFLVSFYNNEISEKSEIFDDQFSVERPDGSNFTLKIRSTKLEDSAMYFCASSLGQTTGELFFGEGSRLTVL.

The CDR3 region has the DNA TGTGCCAGCAGGGTGGGAATGAACACTGAAGCTTTCTTT. This codes for CASRVGMNTEAFF. The J gene is TRBJ1-1, the V gene TRBV7-9; D not resolved. V was shortened by 6 bases and J by 0 bases, with 8 bases between the two germline ends. CDR3 length: 13 residues. CDR1 and CDR2 from the germline V gene are SEHNR and FQNEAQ (reference sequence).

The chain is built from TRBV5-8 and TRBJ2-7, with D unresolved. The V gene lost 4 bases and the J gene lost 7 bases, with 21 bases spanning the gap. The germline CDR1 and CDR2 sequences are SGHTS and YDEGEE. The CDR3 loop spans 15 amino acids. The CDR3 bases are TGTGCCAGCAGCCTCTTGAACCGGGCCGTCGGTGAGCAGTACTTC. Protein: CASSLLNRAVGEQYF.

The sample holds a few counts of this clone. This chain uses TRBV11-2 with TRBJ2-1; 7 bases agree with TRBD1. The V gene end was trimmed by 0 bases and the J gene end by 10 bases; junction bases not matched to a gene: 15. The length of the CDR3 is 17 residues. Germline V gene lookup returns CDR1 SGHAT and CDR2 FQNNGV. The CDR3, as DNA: TGTGCCAGCAGCTTAGAGGGACAGAGCCCACTTAGGCTGGAGCAGTTCTTC. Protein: CASSLEGQSPLRLEQFF.

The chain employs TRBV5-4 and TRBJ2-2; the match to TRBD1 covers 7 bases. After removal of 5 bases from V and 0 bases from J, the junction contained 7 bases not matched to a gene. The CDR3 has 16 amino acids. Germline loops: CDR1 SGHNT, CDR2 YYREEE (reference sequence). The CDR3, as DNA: TGTGCCAGCAGACACGGACAGGACCCGAACACCGGGGAGCTGTTTTTT. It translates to CASRHGQDPNTGELFF.

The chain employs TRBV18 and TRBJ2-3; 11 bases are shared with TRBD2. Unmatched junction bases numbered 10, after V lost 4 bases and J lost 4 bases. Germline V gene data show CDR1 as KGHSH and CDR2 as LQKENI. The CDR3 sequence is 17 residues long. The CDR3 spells CASSLTSSGRKADTQYF. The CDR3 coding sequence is TGTGCCAGCTCACTTACCTCTAGCGGGAGGAAGGCAGATACGCAGTATTTT.

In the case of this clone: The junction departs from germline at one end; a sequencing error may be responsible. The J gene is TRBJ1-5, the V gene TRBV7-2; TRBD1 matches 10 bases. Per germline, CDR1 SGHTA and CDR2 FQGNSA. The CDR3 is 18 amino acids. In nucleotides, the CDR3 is TGTGCCAGCACCTTAGGGAGGTGGGACAGGGGACGGCTTCAGCCCCAGCATTTT. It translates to CASTLGRWDRGRLQPQHF.

CDR3 region: CARSLVGLANNTDTQYF. The CDR3 bases are TGTGCCAGAAGCTTGGTGGGGCTAGCGAACAACACAGATACGCAGTATTTT. This rearrangement joins TRBV5-3 to TRBJ2-3; maybe TRBD2 (6 bases). TRBV5-3 is an open reading frame whose function is uncertain. V was shortened by 0 bases and J by 2 bases, with 16 bases between the two germline ends. CDR3 length: 17 residues.

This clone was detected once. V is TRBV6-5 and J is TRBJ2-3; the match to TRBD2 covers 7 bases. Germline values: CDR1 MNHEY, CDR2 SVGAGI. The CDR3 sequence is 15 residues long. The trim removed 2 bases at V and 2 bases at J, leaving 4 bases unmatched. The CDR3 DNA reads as TGTGCCAGCAGTTACCGCGGGGGTCTCACAGATACGCAGTATTTT. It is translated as CASSYRGGLTDTQYF.

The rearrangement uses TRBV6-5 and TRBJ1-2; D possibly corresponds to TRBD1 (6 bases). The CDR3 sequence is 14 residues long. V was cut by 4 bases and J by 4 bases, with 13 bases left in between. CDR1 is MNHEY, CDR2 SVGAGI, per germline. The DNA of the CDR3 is TGTGCCAGCAGTTTCAGGACAGCATCCTATGGCTACACCTTC. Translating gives CASSFRTASYGYTF.

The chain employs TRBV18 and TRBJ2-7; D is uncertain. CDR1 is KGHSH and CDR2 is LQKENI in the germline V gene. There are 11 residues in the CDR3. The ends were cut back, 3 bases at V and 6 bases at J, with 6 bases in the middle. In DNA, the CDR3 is TGTGCCAGCTCACCGGGGATCGAGCAGTACTTC. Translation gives CASSPGIEQYF.

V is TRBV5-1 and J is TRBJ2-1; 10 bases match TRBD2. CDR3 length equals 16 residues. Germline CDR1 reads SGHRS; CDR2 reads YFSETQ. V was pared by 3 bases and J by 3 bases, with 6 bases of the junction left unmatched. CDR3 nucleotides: TGCGCCAGCAGCTGGGGGCTAGCGGGAGTCTACAATGAGCAGTTCTTC. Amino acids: CASSWGLAGVYNEQFF.

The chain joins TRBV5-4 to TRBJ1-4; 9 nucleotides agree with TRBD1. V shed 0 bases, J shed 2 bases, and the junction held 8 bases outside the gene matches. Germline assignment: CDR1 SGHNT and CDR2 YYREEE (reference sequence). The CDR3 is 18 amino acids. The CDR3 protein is CASSLAGTGLVTNEKLFF. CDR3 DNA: TGTGCCAGCAGCTTGGCTGGGACAGGGCTGGTGACTAATGAAAAACTGTTTTTT.

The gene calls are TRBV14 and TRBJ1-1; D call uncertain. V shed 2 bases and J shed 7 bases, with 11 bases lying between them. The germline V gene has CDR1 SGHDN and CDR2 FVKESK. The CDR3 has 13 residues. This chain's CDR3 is CASSQSFAGEAFF. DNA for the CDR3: TGTGCCAGCAGCCAAAGTTTCGCGGGTGAAGCTTTCTTT.

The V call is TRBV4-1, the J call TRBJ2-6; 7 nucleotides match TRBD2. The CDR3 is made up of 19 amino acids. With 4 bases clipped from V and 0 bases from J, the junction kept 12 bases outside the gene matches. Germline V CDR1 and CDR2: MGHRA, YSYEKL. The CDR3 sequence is CASSPLGRGLGSGANVLTF. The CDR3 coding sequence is TGCGCCAGCAGCCCCCTTGGGCGGGGGTTGGGCTCTGGGGCCAACGTCCTGACTTTC.

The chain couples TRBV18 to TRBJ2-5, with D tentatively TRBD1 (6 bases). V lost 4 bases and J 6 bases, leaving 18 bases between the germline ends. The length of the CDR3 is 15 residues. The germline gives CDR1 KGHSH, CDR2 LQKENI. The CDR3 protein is CASSRPTGQSKTQYF. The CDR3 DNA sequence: TGTGCCAGCTCACGGCCGACAGGACAGTCGAAGACCCAGTACTTC.

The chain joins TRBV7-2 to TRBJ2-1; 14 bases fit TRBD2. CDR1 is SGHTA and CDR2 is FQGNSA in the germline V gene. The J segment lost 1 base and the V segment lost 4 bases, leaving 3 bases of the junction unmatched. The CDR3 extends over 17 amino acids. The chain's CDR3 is CASSSGTSGSSYNEQFF. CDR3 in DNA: TGTGCCAGCAGCTCCGGGACTAGCGGGAGTTCCTACAATGAGCAGTTCTTC. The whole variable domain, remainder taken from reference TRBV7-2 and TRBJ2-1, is GAGVSQSPSNKVTEKGKDVELRCDPISGHTALYWYRQSLGQGLEFLIYFQGNSAPDKSGLPSDRFSAERTGGSVSTLTIQRTQQEDSAVYLCASSSGTSGSSYNEQFFGPGTRLTVL.

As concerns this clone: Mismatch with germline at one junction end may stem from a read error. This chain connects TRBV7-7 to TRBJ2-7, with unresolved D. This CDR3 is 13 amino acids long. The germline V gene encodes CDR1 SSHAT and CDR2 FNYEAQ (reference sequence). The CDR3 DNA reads TGTGCTAGCAGCTTAGGCTTTAGTTCCCAGCAGTACTTC. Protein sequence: CASSLGFSSQQYF.

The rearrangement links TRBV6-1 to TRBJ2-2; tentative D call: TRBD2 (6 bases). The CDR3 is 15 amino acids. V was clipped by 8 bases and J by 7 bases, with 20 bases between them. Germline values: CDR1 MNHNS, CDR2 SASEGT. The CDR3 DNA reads TGTGCCAGCGATACCTACGGGGGAGTCGGCGGGGAGCTGTTTTTT. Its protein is CASDTYGGVGGELFF.

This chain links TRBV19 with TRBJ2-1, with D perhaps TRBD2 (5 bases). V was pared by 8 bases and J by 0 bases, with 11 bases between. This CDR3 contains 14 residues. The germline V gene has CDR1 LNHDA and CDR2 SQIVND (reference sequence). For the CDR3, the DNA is TGTGCCAGTTGCCCGGGGAGCTCCTACAATGAGCAGTTCTTC. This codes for CASCPGSSYNEQFF.

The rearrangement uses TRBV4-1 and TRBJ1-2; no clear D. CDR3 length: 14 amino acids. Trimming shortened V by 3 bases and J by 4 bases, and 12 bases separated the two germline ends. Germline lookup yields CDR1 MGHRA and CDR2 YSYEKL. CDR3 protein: CASSQTDGPYGYTF. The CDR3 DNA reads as TGCGCCAGCAGCCAGACGGACGGACCCTATGGCTACACCTTC.